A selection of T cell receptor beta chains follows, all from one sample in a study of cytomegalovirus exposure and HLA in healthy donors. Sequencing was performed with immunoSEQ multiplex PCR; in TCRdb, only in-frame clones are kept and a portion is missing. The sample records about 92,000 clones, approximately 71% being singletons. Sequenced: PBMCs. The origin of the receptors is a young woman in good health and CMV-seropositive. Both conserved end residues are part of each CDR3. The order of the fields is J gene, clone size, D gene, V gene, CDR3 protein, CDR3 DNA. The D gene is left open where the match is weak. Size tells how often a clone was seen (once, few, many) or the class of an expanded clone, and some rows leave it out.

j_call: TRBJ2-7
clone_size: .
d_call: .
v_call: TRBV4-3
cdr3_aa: CASSQAVNYEQYF
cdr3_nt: TGCGCCAGCAGCCAAGCAGTAAATTACGAGCAGTACTTC

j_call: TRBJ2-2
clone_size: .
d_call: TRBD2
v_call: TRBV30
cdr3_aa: CATSGSSTGELFF
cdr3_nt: TGTGCCACTAGCGGGAGCTCTACCGGGGAGCTGTTTTTT

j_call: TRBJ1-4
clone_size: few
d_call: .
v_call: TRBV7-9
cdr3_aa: CASTSGRGLDEKLFF
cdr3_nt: TGTGCCAGCACCTCAGGCAGGGGATTAGATGAAAAACTGTTTTTT

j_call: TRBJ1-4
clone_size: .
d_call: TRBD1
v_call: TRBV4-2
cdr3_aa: CATSATGGLSEKLFF
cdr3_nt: TGTGCCACCTCAGCGACAGGGGGCTTAAGTGAAAAACTGTTTTTT

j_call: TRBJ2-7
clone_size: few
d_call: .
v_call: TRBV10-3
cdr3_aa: CAIADRFYEQYF
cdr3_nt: TGTGCCATTGCCGACAGATTCTACGAGCAGTACTTC

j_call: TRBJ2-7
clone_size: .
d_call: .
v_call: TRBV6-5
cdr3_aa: CANRKPRQPPPEQYF
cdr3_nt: TGTGCCAACCGAAAGCCGCGACAGCCTCCTCCTGAGCAGTACTTC

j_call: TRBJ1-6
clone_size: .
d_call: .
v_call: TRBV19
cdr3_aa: CASSIEGGVESPLHF
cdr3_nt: TGTGCCAGTAGTATAGAAGGCGGGGTGGAGTCACCCCTCCACTTT

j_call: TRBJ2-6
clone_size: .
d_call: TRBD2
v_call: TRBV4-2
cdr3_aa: CASSQVLAGVGNVLTF
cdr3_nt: TGTGCCAGCAGCCAAGTTCTAGCGGGAGTAGGCAACGTCCTGACTTTC

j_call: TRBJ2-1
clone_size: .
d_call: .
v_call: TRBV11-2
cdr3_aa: CASSLNSGNEQFF
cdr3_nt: TGTGCCAGCAGCTTGAATAGCGGCAATGAGCAGTTCTTC

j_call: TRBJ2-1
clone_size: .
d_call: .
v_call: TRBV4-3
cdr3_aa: CASSQDPGISYNEQFF
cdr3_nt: TGCGCCAGCAGCCAAGATCCGGGTATCTCCTACAATGAGCAGTTCTTC

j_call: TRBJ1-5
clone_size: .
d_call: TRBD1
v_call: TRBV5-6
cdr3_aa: CASSSSRQGGQPQHF
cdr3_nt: TGTGCCAGCAGCAGCTCAAGACAGGGAGGTCAGCCCCAGCATTTT

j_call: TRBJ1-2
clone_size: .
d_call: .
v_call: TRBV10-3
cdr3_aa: CAVREPYGYTF
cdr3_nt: TGTGCCGTACGGGAGCCCTATGGCTACACCTTC

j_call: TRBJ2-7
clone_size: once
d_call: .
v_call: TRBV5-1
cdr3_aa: CASSLVAGVSYEQYF
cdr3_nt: TGCGCCAGCAGCTTGGTAGCAGGGGTATCGTACGAGCAGTACTTC

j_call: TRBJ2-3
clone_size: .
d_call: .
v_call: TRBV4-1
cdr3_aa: CASSQVGGGTDTQYF
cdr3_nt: TGCGCCAGCAGCCAAGTAGGGGGGGGCACAGATACGCAGTATTTT

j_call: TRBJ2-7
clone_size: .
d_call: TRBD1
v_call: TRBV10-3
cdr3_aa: CAIGTGRAYEQYF
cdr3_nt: TGTGCCATCGGGACAGGGAGGGCCTACGAGCAGTACTTC

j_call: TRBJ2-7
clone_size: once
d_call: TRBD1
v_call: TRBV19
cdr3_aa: CASSIDASDRGQTYEQYF
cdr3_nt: TGTGCCAGTAGTATAGATGCCTCAGACAGGGGACAGACCTACGAGCAGTACTTC

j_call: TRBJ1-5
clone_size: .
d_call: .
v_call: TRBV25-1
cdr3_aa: CASSGQDNQPQHF
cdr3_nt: TGTGCCAGCAGTGGACAGGACAATCAGCCCCAGCATTTT

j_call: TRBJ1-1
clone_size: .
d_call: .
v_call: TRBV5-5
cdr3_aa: CASSFRSNTEAFF
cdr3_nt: TGTGCCAGCAGCTTCCGCAGTAACACTGAAGCTTTCTTT

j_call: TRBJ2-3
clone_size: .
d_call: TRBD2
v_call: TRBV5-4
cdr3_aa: CASSPRSGSADTQYF
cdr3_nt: TGTGCCAGCAGCCCCCGTAGCGGGAGTGCGGATACGCAGTATTTT

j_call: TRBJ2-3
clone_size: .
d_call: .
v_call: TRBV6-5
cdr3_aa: CASTEWGGTDTQYF
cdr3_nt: TGTGCCAGCACGGAGTGGGGGGGCACAGATACGCAGTATTTT

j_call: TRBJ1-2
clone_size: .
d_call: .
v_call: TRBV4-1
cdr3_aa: CASSHLTGPYGYTF
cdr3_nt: TGCGCCAGCAGCCACCTGACAGGACCCTATGGCTACACCTTC

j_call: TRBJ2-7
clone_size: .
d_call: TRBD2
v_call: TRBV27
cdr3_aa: CASSTLAGGISYEQYF
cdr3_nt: TGTGCCAGCAGTACCCTAGCGGGGGGGATCTCCTACGAGCAGTACTTC

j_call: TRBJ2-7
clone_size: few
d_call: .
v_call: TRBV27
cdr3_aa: CASSQTQQLSEQYF
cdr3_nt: TGTGCCAGCAGTCAGACTCAGCAGTTGAGCGAGCAGTACTTC

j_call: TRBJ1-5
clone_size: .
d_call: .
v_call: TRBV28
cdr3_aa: CASSFPTEGESQPQHF
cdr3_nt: TGTGCCAGCAGTTTCCCCACTGAGGGGGAAAGTCAGCCCCAGCATTTT